These 27 T cell receptor beta chains share one sample of origin, sequenced in a study of T cells in Graves' hyperthyroidism and ophthalmopathy. Amplification of TCR beta CDR3 regions was performed using RNA transcripts as template. A first-round RT-PCR of the TCR CDR3 used the HTBI primer set. TCRdb re-derived calls from the multiplex PCR reads in MiXCR, one entry per CDR3 protein. The profile shows roughly 300,000 distinct CDR3 sequences, about 25% of them singletons. The sequenced material came from blood. These receptors came from a man aged 35 to 55 with Graves' hyperthyroidism that later progressed to Graves' ophthalmopathy.

This clonotype was counted between two and nine times. The rearrangement joins TRBV12-3 or TRBV12-4 to TRBJ2-7, with D hard to call. This CDR3 is 14 amino acids long. Trimming shortened V by 5 bases and J by 0 bases, and 11 bases separated the two germline ends. The CDR3 DNA reads as TGTGCCAGCAGTCCAGCCTCAAGCTCCTACGAGCAGTACTTC. Residues: CASSPASSSYEQYF.

The chain joins TRBV6-1 to TRBJ2-7, with TRBD1 matching over 8 bases. Germline values: CDR1 MNHNS, CDR2 SASEGT. This CDR3 contains 14 residues. Germline trimming cut 4 bases from V and 4 bases from J; bases unmatched to any gene: 6. This CDR3 reads CASSVGQANYEQYF. The CDR3 region has the DNA TGTGCCAGCAGTGTGGGACAGGCGAATTACGAGCAGTACTTC.

This clonotype has a count of ten or more. The chain carries TRBV7-8 and TRBJ1-3; D is ambiguous. The CDR3 contains 15 residues. Germline V gives CDR1 SGHVS, CDR2 FQNEAQ. With 5 bases removed from V and 0 bases from J, the gap between germline ends came to 11 bases. This CDR3 is CASSAAKYSGNTIYF. The DNA of the CDR3 is TGTGCCAGCAGCGCTGCAAAGTACTCTGGAAACACCATATATTTT.

Ten or more counts support this clonotype. This rearrangement joins TRBV10-1 to TRBJ2-2; D is unresolved. Germline V gene sequence: CDR1 WNHNN, CDR2 SYGVQD (reference sequence). Trimming removed 2 bases from V and 4 bases from J, with 5 bases in between. The CDR3 runs 13 residues. This chain's CDR3 is CASSEKLTGELFF. For the CDR3, the DNA is TGCGCCAGCAGTGAGAAGCTCACCGGGGAGCTGTTTTTT.

The J gene is TRBJ2-5, the V gene TRBV10-1, with 7 bases lining up with TRBD1. The CDR3 is 14 residues long. Germline V CDR1 and CDR2: WNHNN, SYGVQD (reference sequence). The trim removed 10 bases at V and 2 bases at J, leaving 10 bases unmatched. The CDR3 loop is CANLPGQNQETQYF. CDR3 bases: TGCGCCAACCTCCCGGGACAGAATCAAGAGACCCAGTACTTC.

DNA for the CDR3: TGTGCCAGTAGTATCGCCAGGGAAAGCACGGAGACCCAGTACTTC. The encoded protein is CASSIARESTETQYF. V usage is TRBV19 and J usage is TRBJ2-5, with a possible D match to TRBD1 (5 bases). CDR1 LNHDA and CDR2 SQIVND come from the germline V gene (reference sequence). CDR3 size: 15 residues. The V gene lost 3 bases and the J gene lost 5 bases, with 16 bases spanning the gap. Drawing the rest from reference TRBV19 and TRBJ2-5, the complete variable domain is DGGITQSPKYLFRKEGQNVTLSCEQNLNHDAMYWYRQDPGQGLRLIYYSQIVNDFQKGDIAEGYSVSREKKESFPLTVTSAQKNPTAFYLCASSIARESTETQYFGPGTRLLVL.

The chain recombines TRBV24-1 with TRBJ2-5; 11 bases are shared with TRBD1. Germline V gives CDR1 KGHDR, CDR2 SFDVKD. V shed 4 bases, J shed 7 bases, and the junction held 10 bases outside the gene matches. CDR3 size: 16 residues. CDR3 in amino acids: CATSDPGTGGSGTQYF. In DNA form, the CDR3 reads TGTGCCACCAGTGACCCAGGGACAGGGGGATCGGGGACCCAGTACTTC.

This clonotype was recorded many times. A clone one base away is much larger, so this may be a read error. This chain uses TRBV2 with TRBJ1-5, with D unclear. V dropped 6 bases and J dropped 0 bases, with 6 bases sitting between them. The length of the CDR3 is 13 residues. The V gene's germline CDR1 is SNHLY and CDR2 FYNNEI. The CDR3 region has the DNA TGTGCCAGCAGCGACAATAGCAATCAGCCCCAGCATTTT. This codes for CASSDNSNQPQHF.

The J gene is TRBJ1-1, the V gene TRBV6-1, with 12 bases matching TRBD1. CDR3 length: 18 amino acids. The ends lost 4 bases at V and 2 bases at J; junction bases unmatched: 11. CDR1 MNHNS and CDR2 SASEGT come from the germline V gene. For the CDR3, the DNA is TGTGCCAGCAGTGCCAGCCCGGGACAGGGGGCGGGCAACACTGAAGCTTTCTTT. It yields the protein CASSASPGQGAGNTEAFF.

This clonotype has at least ten counts. The rearrangement links TRBV11-2 to TRBJ2-7; D possibly corresponds to TRBD2 (5 bases). Trimming took off 2 bases at V and 6 bases at J, with 14 bases between the two ends. Germline CDR1 reads SGHAT; CDR2 reads FQNNGV. The length of the CDR3 is 14 residues. In nucleotides, the CDR3 is TGTGCCAGCAGCTTAACCCACGGGGTGAGCGAGCAGTACTTC. Translation: CASSLTHGVSEQYF.

This clonotype was recorded many times. The chain has TRBV10-3 and TRBJ1-5; D remains unclear. Germline V gene sequence: CDR1 ENHRY, CDR2 SYGVKD. V dropped 2 bases and J dropped 7 bases, with 15 bases sitting between them. The CDR3 has 15 amino acids. CDR3 sequence reads: CAISERAVGLQPQHF. CDR3 nucleotides: TGTGCCATCAGTGAGCGGGCAGTTGGGCTCCAGCCCCAGCATTTT.

The chain recombines TRBV5-6 with TRBJ2-7, with TRBD1 matching over 11 bases. The junction had 10 bases not matched to a gene; V was cut back by 2 bases and J by 6 bases. CDR1 and CDR2 from the germline V gene are SGHDT and YYEEEE. The CDR3 is 16 residues long. CDR3 coding DNA: TGTGCCAGCAGCTTCGTCCCGCAGGACAGGGGGCGCGAGCAGTACTTC. Translating it yields CASSFVPQDRGREQYF.

This clonotype came up many times. The V gene is TRBV12-3 or TRBV12-4, the J gene TRBJ1-5; tentative D call: TRBD1 (6 bases). This CDR3 is 17 amino acids long. The V end lost 5 bases, the J end lost 4 bases, and 21 bases lay between the germline ends. CDR3 loop: CASSPRGVWGPNQPQHF. CDR3 DNA sequence: TGTGCCAGCAGTCCCCGAGGGGTATGGGGGCCTAATCAGCCCCAGCATTTT.

The rearrangement joins TRBV30 to TRBJ1-2; 7 bases map to TRBD1. The germline CDR1 and CDR2 sequences are GTSNPN and SVGIG (reference sequence). Trimming at V came to 3 bases and at J to 1 base, leaving 11 bases not matched to a gene. The CDR3 spans 16 residues. The CDR3 protein is CAWRGGGTADNYGYTF. In DNA, the CDR3 is TGTGCCTGGAGAGGAGGTGGGACAGCGGATAACTATGGCTACACCTTC.

This clonotype has a count of ten or more. The rearrangement uses TRBV20-1 and TRBJ1-1; D ambiguous. Germline values: CDR1 DFQATT, CDR2 SNEGSKA (reference sequence). This CDR3 is 11 amino acids long. Here the CDR3 DNA reads TGCAGCCCCGTCGTGAACACTGAAGCTTTCTTT. It encodes CSPVVNTEAFF.

This clonotype was found many times. The CDR3 spells CASSAGTGTSGYTF. CDR3 in DNA: TGTGCCAGCAGCGCCGGGACAGGGACGAGTGGCTACACCTTC. The rearrangement links TRBV11-2 to TRBJ1-2, with 9 nucleotides matching TRBD1. The junction had 8 bases not matched to a gene; V was cut back by 5 bases and J by 7 bases. The CDR3 is 14 amino acids. The germline CDR1 and CDR2 sequences are SGHAT and FQNNGV.

This clonotype was counted many times. The V gene is TRBV6-4, the J gene TRBJ1-5; no definite D call. The germline gives CDR1 MRHNA, CDR2 SNTAGT. The CDR3 is made up of 13 amino acids. The V and J ends lost 3 bases and 1 base respectively, with 4 bases between them. The CDR3 is CASSERSNQPQHF. The DNA of the CDR3 is TGTGCCAGCAGTGAGCGGAGCAATCAGCCCCAGCATTTT.

The chain recombines TRBV28 with TRBJ2-5, with 7 bases lining up with TRBD1. The CDR3 is 16 amino acids. Germline V gene lookup returns CDR1 MDHEN and CDR2 SYDVKM. The junction had 8 bases not matched to a gene; V was cut back by 2 bases and J by 2 bases. The CDR3 region is CASSLGGQGEQETQYF. DNA of the CDR3: TGTGCCAGCAGTTTAGGTGGGCAGGGGGAACAAGAGACCCAGTACTTC.

For the CDR3, the DNA is TGCGCCAGCAGCCAAGATCTTGGACTAGCGATGCCCTACGAGCAGTACTTC. Its translation: CASSQDLGLAMPYEQYF. The rearrangement joins TRBV4-1 to TRBJ2-7; 9 bases are shared with TRBD2. V lost 0 bases to trimming and J lost 2 bases; unmatched junction nucleotides: 8. Germline V gives CDR1 MGHRA, CDR2 YSYEKL. CDR3 size: 17 residues.

The V gene is TRBV6-2 or TRBV6-3, the J gene TRBJ1-5, with D possibly being TRBD1 (6 bases). The germline V and J ends were trimmed by 0 bases and 6 bases, with 15 bases remaining between them. This CDR3 has 16 amino acids. Germline CDR1 MNHEY, CDR2 SVGEGT. The CDR3 here is CASSYSLGGSIQPQHF. CDR3 sequence (DNA): TGTGCCAGCAGTTACTCGCTCGGGGGCTCTATTCAGCCCCAGCATTTT.

This clonotype has a handful of counts. This chain uses TRBV6-5 with TRBJ1-2; 10 nucleotides agree with TRBD1. Germline V gene data show CDR1 as MNHEY and CDR2 as SVGAGI. The CDR3 totals 15 residues. The V and J ends lost 2 bases and 7 bases, in that order; junction bases with no gene match: 7. CDR3 DNA sequence: TGTGCCAGCAGTTACGGGACCGGGACAGGGGCTGGCTACACCTTC. It translates to CASSYGTGTGAGYTF.

This clonotype was picked up many times. V and J are TRBV27 and TRBJ1-1, with a possible D match to TRBD1 (5 bases). Germline CDR1 is MNHEY and CDR2 is SMNVEV (reference sequence). CDR3 length: 14 amino acids. Trimming took off 1 base at V and 1 base at J, with 7 bases between the two ends. This CDR3 reads CASSLFGGNTEAFF. The DNA of the CDR3 is TGTGCCAGCAGTTTATTCGGGGGGAACACTGAAGCTTTCTTT.

Ten or more counts support this clonotype. The rearrangement links TRBV6-5 to TRBJ2-5; D gene uncertain. Per germline, CDR1 MNHEY and CDR2 SVGAGI. The CDR3 extends over 13 amino acids. V shed 7 bases and J shed 2 bases, with 11 bases lying between them. The CDR3 nucleotides are TGTGCCAGCATTACCGTTCGACAAGAGACCCAGTACTTC. It codes for CASITVRQETQYF.

This clonotype was seen many times. The J gene is TRBJ1-1, the V gene TRBV27; D uncertain. The ends were cut back, 3 bases at V and 0 bases at J, with 5 bases in the middle. Germline values: CDR1 MNHEY, CDR2 SMNVEV (reference sequence). The CDR3 contains 13 residues. In nucleotides, the CDR3 is TGTGCCAGCAGTTTTGGGTTGAACACTGAAGCTTTCTTT. It encodes CASSFGLNTEAFF.

The rearrangement links TRBV7-8 to TRBJ1-1, with a weak D call TRBD1 (5 bases). There are 14 residues in the CDR3. Germline CDR1 reads SGHVS; CDR2 reads FQNEAQ. Trimming removed 5 bases from V and 4 bases from J, with 14 bases in between. CDR3 sequence: CASSHAGGSTEAFF. The CDR3 DNA is TGTGCCAGCAGCCATGCGGGGGGTAGCACTGAAGCTTTCTTT. Full variable domain (remainder filled in from reference TRBV7-8 and TRBJ1-1): GAGVSQSPRYKVAKRGQDVALRCDPISGHVSLFWYQQALGQGPEFLTYFQNEAQLDKSGLPSDRFFAERPEGSVSTLKIQRTQQEDSAVYLCASSHAGGSTEAFFGQGTRLTVV.

This clonotype has ten or more counts. V gene TRBV12-3 or TRBV12-4 combines with J gene TRBJ2-7; 10 bases are a match to TRBD2. The junction had 4 bases not matched to a gene; V was cut back by 1 base and J by 4 bases. The CDR3 runs to 15 residues. The DNA for the CDR3 is TGTGCCAGCAGTTTAGAAGCGGGAGGGCCGTACGAGCAGTACTTC. Encoded protein: CASSLEAGGPYEQYF.

This clonotype occurred a few times. CDR3 sequence: CASSQNKGGNQPQHF. CDR3 DNA sequence: TGTGCCAGCTCACAGAATAAAGGTGGGAATCAGCCCCAGCATTTT. The gene calls are TRBV18 and TRBJ1-5; no reliable D call. This CDR3 has 15 amino acids. CDR1 and CDR2 from the germline V gene are KGHSH and LQKENI. V was shortened by 4 bases and J by 4 bases, with 14 bases between the two germline ends.